This TCR beta chain came from a study of OX40 agonist ivuxolimab in advanced cancers. Background for the entire study: The costimulatory receptor OX40 (CD134) was targeted by ivuxolimab, a fully human IgG2 agonistic monoclonal antibody. Intravenous ivuxolimab was administered to patients every 2 weeks at six dose levels: 0.01, 0.1, 0.3, 1.5, 3 and 10 mg/kg. Of the roughly 54 patients in dose escalation, about 20 had hepatocellular carcinoma, about 15 had melanoma, 9 had renal cell carcinoma and 9 had head and neck cancer. A male proportion of 82.7% and a mean age of roughly 55 years, ranging from about 20 to 85, were recorded for the dose-escalation cohort. Patients were allowed to have had prior anti-PD-1, anti-PD-L1 or anti-CTLA-4 therapy, and less than 45% of the dose-escalation patients had previously received checkpoint inhibitors. Partial responses occurred in three dose-escalation patients: two with cutaneous melanoma and one with hepatocellular carcinoma. Peripheral TCRbeta sequencing aimed to test whether ivuxolimab altered TCR sequence diversity and caused clonal T-cell expansion. The paper reports the monotherapy dose-escalation portion (N of about 56 patients) of the phase I ivuxolimab trial.

Study-level results and caveats: Partial responders in the 0.1-3.0 mg/kg groups had among the lowest normalized peripheral clonal expansion, especially among CD8+ T cells. After ivuxolimab, CD8+ T cells had more expanded clones than CD4+ T cells on average. Which antigens the clonally expanded peripheral T cells were specific for was not determined. At doses from 0.1 to 3.0 mg/kg, clonal expansion was seen in both CD4+ and CD8+ blood T cells between baseline and week 6. Low levels of normalized T-cell clonal expansion were also shown by some nonresponding patients.

Including the terminal cysteine and phenylalanine, the CDR3 comprises 13 residues. Via the germline V gene, CDR1 is SGHDT and CDR2 YYEEEE. Genomic DNA was isolated from the sorted cells so that the TCRbeta CDR3 region could be sequenced. TCRbeta CDR3 regions were sequenced using the immunoSEQ Assay. TCRdb provides this immuneACCESS table in a form limited to in-frame rearrangements. Some clones are lacking; in checked studies, under half of them reflect an unresolved V gene, and why the rest are absent is not known. Within this sample are approximately 56,000 clones, with about 81% of them counted one time only. The top ten hold 0.69% of the sample. The trial excluded patients who had a history of autoimmune disease or who were on systemic immunosuppression. Peripheral blood for TCR sequencing was drawn from every dose cohort at baseline, at cycle 4 day 1 and at cycle 7 day 1. The samples were taken from a phase I, first-in-human, multicenter, open-label dose-escalation trial of ivuxolimab. The trial enrolled adults with locally advanced or metastatic head and neck squamous cell, hepatocellular, melanoma or renal cell carcinoma. Before TCR sequencing, CD4+ T cells and CD8+ T cells from peripheral blood were sorted into separate populations.

On this clone: Its antigen is not yet known. The DNA is omitted, as the CDR3 cannot be located on it reliably, and the CDR3 follows TCRdb's listing.

The sample here was CD4+ or CD8+ T cells sorted from blood, taken in a trial of the OX40 agonist ivuxolimab. Recombination connected TRBV5-6 to TRBJ2-5; no DNA check was done on the table's D call, TRBD1. This TCR was recovered from an adult with an advanced solid tumor such as melanoma, head and neck, liver or kidney cancer. The CDR3 amino acid sequence is: CASSLEVGSGANF.